Presented here are 9 T cell receptor beta chains from one specimen sequenced in a study of T cells after yellow fever vaccination. MiXCR was run by TCRdb on the 5' RACE reads, yielding one entry per CDR3 protein. Of 300,000 or so distinct CDR3 sequences in the sample, roughly 4% were seen once. The sequencing used PBMCs, collected 5 days after the yellow fever booster vaccination. These TCRs come from a man younger than 30 who received the YFV17D yellow fever vaccine.

This clonotype was counted a few times. The V and J genes are TRBV5-5 and TRBJ2-2, with D tentatively TRBD2 (6 bases). The V gene lost 1 base and the J gene lost 3 bases, with 19 bases spanning the gap. Looked up from germline, CDR1 is SGHKS and CDR2 is YYEKEE (reference sequence). The CDR3 is made up of 18 amino acids. CDR3 sequence: CASSLWPPRGSYTGELFF. The CDR3 region has the DNA TGTGCCAGCAGCTTGTGGCCCCCCCGGGGGTCGTACACCGGGGAGCTGTTTTTT.

Only a few counts were recorded for this clonotype. The rearrangement joins TRBV7-2 to TRBJ2-7; D is undetermined. The CDR3 length is 15 residues. V lost 2 bases, J lost 0 bases, and 11 bases lay in between. The germline V gene encodes CDR1 SGHTA and CDR2 FQGNSA. Here the CDR3 DNA reads TGTGCCAGCAGCTTATCCTCCAGGAGCTCCTACGAGCAGTACTTC. As protein: CASSLSSRSSYEQYF.

This clonotype occurred many times. V and J are TRBV5-1 and TRBJ1-1, with D unclear. This CDR3 is 13 amino acids long. V was trimmed by 0 bases and J by 5 bases, leaving 8 bases between them. The germline gives CDR1 SGHRS, CDR2 YFSETQ. CDR3 protein: CASSLEVTTEAFF. Written as DNA, the CDR3 is TGCGCCAGCAGCTTGGAGGTCACTACTGAAGCTTTCTTT.

This clonotype was found a few times. This chain connects TRBV19 to TRBJ1-1; perhaps TRBD1 as D (6 bases). V lost 6 bases and J 7 bases, leaving 18 bases between the germline ends. Germline CDR1 reads LNHDA; CDR2 reads SQIVND (reference sequence). CDR3 length equals 14 residues. As DNA, the CDR3 is TGTGCCAGTAGCTGGGATACAGGGTCTGGTGAAGCTTTCTTT. Residues: CASSWDTGSGEAFF. Based on the CDR3 plus reference TRBV19 and TRBJ1-1, the full variable domain is DGGITQSPKYLFRKEGQNVTLSCEQNLNHDAMYWYRQDPGQGLRLIYYSQIVNDFQKGDIAEGYSVSREKKESFPLTVTSAQKNPTAFYLCASSWDTGSGEAFFGQGTRLTVV.

The chain couples TRBV7-6 to TRBJ2-1; TRBD1 aligns across 7 bases. CDR1 is SGHVS, CDR2 FNYEAQ, per germline. Trimming removed 5 bases from V and 0 bases from J; junction bases left unmatched: 10. The CDR3 contains 17 residues. For the CDR3, the DNA is TGTGCCAGCAGCCCTAGCCCGGCAGGGGGCTCCTACAATGAGCAGTTCTTC. It translates to CASSPSPAGGSYNEQFF. Looking up the rest from reference TRBV7-6 and TRBJ2-1 gives the full variable domain: GAGVSQSPRYKVTKRGQDVALRCDPISGHVSLYWYRQALGQGPEFLTYFNYEAQQDKSGLPNDRFSAERPEGSISTLTIQRTEQRDSAMYRCASSPSPAGGSYNEQFFGPGTRLTVL.

This clonotype showed up many times. The chain combines TRBV24-1 with TRBJ2-5; no definite D call. Trimming pared 4 bases from V and 5 bases from J, leaving 16 bases between. Germline V gene data show CDR1 as KGHDR and CDR2 as SFDVKD. CDR3 length: 15 residues. CDR3 nucleotides: TGTGCCACCAGTGACTCCAGACCCGGGCATGAGACCCAGTACTTC. This codes for CATSDSRPGHETQYF.

This clonotype was recorded many times. This sequence joins TRBV6-5 and TRBJ1-4, with D unresolved. Germline V gene lookup returns CDR1 MNHEY and CDR2 SVGAGI. The CDR3 length is 15 residues. CDR3 nucleotides: TGTGCAACAGCGCCCCGCCGGGCAACTAATGAAAAACTGTTTTTT. Amino acid sequence: CATAPRRATNEKLFF.

The chain uses TRBV12-3 or TRBV12-4 and TRBJ2-7; 7 bases match TRBD1. V gave up 5 bases and J gave up 8 bases; unmatched junction bases: 18. The CDR3 consists of 16 residues. CDR3 residues: CASSPGPTGALMQQYF. For the CDR3, the DNA is TGTGCCAGCAGTCCTGGACCTACAGGGGCCCTTATGCAGCAGTACTTC.

The V call is TRBV5-6, the J call TRBJ1-1; unclear D gene. The length of the CDR3 is 14 residues. The ends were cut back, 2 bases at V and 6 bases at J, with 14 bases in the middle. The germline CDR1 and CDR2 sequences are SGHDT and YYEEEE. CDR3 amino acids: CASSFGQEFPEAFF. Written as DNA, the CDR3 is TGTGCCAGCAGCTTCGGGCAGGAGTTCCCTGAAGCTTTCTTT.